These 31 T cell receptor beta chains originate from one sample sequenced in a study of T cell repertoires in cytomegalovirus infection. A single record per CDR3 protein comes from TCRdb applying MiXCR to the reads. The sample records 750,000 to 900,000 distinct CDR3 sequences, just under 30% being singletons. These receptors are not linked to any known antigen. This specimen consisted of cultured CD8+ T cells from PBMCs, obtained from culture after CMV antigen stimulation. The receptors come from a human donor in good health (CMV status not recorded). Some clones in this sample may be carry-over from other donors' samples.

This clonotype came up a few times. This chain joins TRBV7-6 and TRBJ2-2; 7 nucleotides agree with TRBD1. The CDR3 contains 15 residues. The junction had 8 bases not matched to a gene; V was cut back by 1 base and J by 9 bases. Germline CDR1 reads SGHVS; CDR2 reads FNYEAQ. CDR3 region: CASSLEFEGAWELFF. CDR3 in DNA: TGTGCCAGCAGCTTAGAGTTCGAGGGGGCGTGGGAGCTGTTTTTT.

This clonotype was seen a handful of times. The chain is built from TRBV6-1 and TRBJ2-3; 7 bases align to TRBD2. CDR1 and CDR2 (germline): MNHNS, SASEGT. V lost 5 bases to trimming and J lost 0 bases; unmatched junction nucleotides: 11. CDR3 size: 17 residues. As DNA, the CDR3 is TGTGCCAGCAGTTCCGACGATGGACTAGTTAGCACAGATACGCAGTATTTT. Its protein product is CASSSDDGLVSTDTQYF.

V gene TRBV12-5 combines with J gene TRBJ1-4, with TRBD1 as a possible D gene (5 bases). V shed 3 bases and J shed 3 bases, with 8 bases lying between them. Germline lookup yields CDR1 LGHNT and CDR2 FRNRAP. The CDR3 is made up of 14 amino acids. CDR3 sequence (DNA): TGTGCTAGTGGTTTCGACAGCTCTAATGAAAAACTGTTTTTT. This translates into CASGFDSSNEKLFF.

This clonotype was detected ten times or more. The chain uses TRBV7-6 and TRBJ2-1, with D tentatively TRBD2 (7 bases). The V and J ends lost 0 bases and 0 bases respectively, with 9 bases between them. CDR3 size: 16 residues. Germline CDR1 reads SGHVS; CDR2 reads FNYEAQ. CDR3 nucleotides: TGTGCCAGCAGCTTAGCCGGGGGGCCCTCCTACAATGAGCAGTTCTTC. Translated, it gives CASSLAGGPSYNEQFF.

V and J are TRBV5-5 and TRBJ1-1, with a possible D match to TRBD1 (6 bases). Germline lookup yields CDR1 SGHKS and CDR2 YYEKEE (reference sequence). V lost 4 bases and J lost 4, with 14 bases in between. The CDR3 is made up of 14 amino acids. CDR3 DNA: TGTGCCAGCAGCCTACGTAGGGGGGGCACTGAAGCTTTCTTT. This sequence encodes CASSLRRGGTEAFF.

The chain uses TRBV7-9 and TRBJ1-2; D gene unclear. The germline V gene encodes CDR1 SEHNR and CDR2 FQNEAQ (reference sequence). V was clipped by 0 bases and J by 4 bases, with 9 bases between them. The CDR3 extends over 14 amino acids. The CDR3 region has the DNA TGTGCCAGCAGCTTAGCGTTGGGGAGCTATGGCTACACCTTC. Translated: CASSLALGSYGYTF.

This clonotype was counted ten times or more. This chain joins TRBV7-2 and TRBJ2-5, with 8 bases lining up with TRBD1. J was trimmed by 4 bases and V by 5 bases; bases with no gene match: 9. CDR1 is SGHTA, CDR2 FQGNSA, per germline. This CDR3 comprises 15 residues. The CDR3 region is CASSLTGQGGETQYF. In DNA, the CDR3 is TGTGCCAGCAGCCTGACTGGACAGGGAGGAGAGACCCAGTACTTC.

In regard to this clonotype: This may arise from a read error, as a much more abundant clone is one base away. The chain combines TRBV7-2 with TRBJ1-1; no firm D call. The V end lost 5 bases, the J end lost 1 base, and 14 bases lay between the germline ends. Per germline, CDR1 SGHTA and CDR2 FQGNSA. This CDR3 spans 15 amino acids. CDR3 in amino acids: CTSSPGPTTNTEAFF. CDR3 bases: TGTACCAGCAGCCCAGGACCGACAACGAACACTGAAGCTTTCTTT.

This clonotype was detected only once. This chain joins TRBV7-9 and TRBJ2-4; 7 bases are shared with TRBD2. Germline trimming cut 6 bases from V and 7 bases from J; bases unmatched to any gene: 9. CDR1 and CDR2 (germline): SEHNR, FQNEAQ (reference sequence). The CDR3 runs to 14 residues. The CDR3 loop reads CASSSPGEGNIQYF. The CDR3 coding sequence is TGTGCCAGCAGTTCGCCCGGGGAGGGGAACATTCAGTACTTC.

The table lists this clonotype with a few counts. The gene calls are TRBV11-2 and TRBJ2-7; 7 bases match TRBD1. This CDR3 has 14 residues. CDR1 and CDR2 (germline): SGHAT, FQNNGV. The V and J ends lost 3 bases and 3 bases, in that order; junction bases with no gene match: 5. This chain's CDR3 is CASSFSRGFYEQYV. CDR3 DNA sequence: TGTGCCAGCAGCTTCAGCAGGGGGTTCTACGAGCAGTACGTC.

This clonotype appeared a few times. V usage is TRBV29-1 and J usage is TRBJ1-2; D gene unclear. The CDR3 is 11 residues long. Trimming left V 6 bases short and J 2 bases short, with 7 bases between. CDR1 SQVTM and CDR2 ANQGSEA come from the germline V gene. CDR3 amino acids: CSVLGNYGYTF. The CDR3 DNA sequence: TGCAGCGTCTTGGGAAACTATGGCTACACCTTC.

The chain combines TRBV7-9 with TRBJ2-1; D may be TRBD2 (6 bases). Between the trimmed V and J ends, which lost 1 base and 7 bases, there was a span of 14 bases. Germline-derived CDR1 and CDR2 are SEHNR and FQNEAQ (reference sequence). The CDR3 extends over 15 amino acids. CDR3 in DNA: TGTGCCAGCAGCTTAGTCCGGGGGTTGGGTAATGAGCAGTTCTTC. It specifies CASSLVRGLGNEQFF.

This clonotype was counted a few times. V usage is TRBV6-2 or TRBV6-3 and J usage is TRBJ2-5; unclear D gene. The CDR3 runs 15 residues. Germline V gives CDR1 MNHEY, CDR2 SVGEGT. Trimming cost V 2 bases and J 3 bases, with 13 bases left between them. The CDR3 nucleotides read TGTGCCAGCAGTTACCGACATGGTGGGGAAGAGACCCAGTACTTC. Its translation is CASSYRHGGEETQYF.

The V call is TRBV27, the J call TRBJ1-3; D ambiguous. CDR3 length equals 14 residues. The V end lost 3 bases, the J end lost 0 bases, and 6 bases lay between the germline ends. CDR1 MNHEY and CDR2 SMNVEV come from the germline V gene (reference sequence). The DNA of the CDR3 is TGTGCCAGCAGTTTGTCCCGCTCTGGAAACACCATATATTTT. Translated: CASSLSRSGNTIYF.

V gene TRBV10-3 combines with J gene TRBJ1-6; D not resolved. Germline CDR1 is ENHRY and CDR2 is SYGVKD. The CDR3 consists of 15 residues. V was clipped by 10 bases and J by 9 bases, with 22 bases between them. DNA of the CDR3: TGTGCCACGGCCCTTTTAGGGCAGTTGGGTTCACCCCTCCACTTT. As protein: CATALLGQLGSPLHF.

This clonotype was seen more than once but under ten times. The chain recombines TRBV15 with TRBJ1-2, with a tentative D call TRBD1 (5 bases). The CDR3 covers 15 residues. The V end was cut by 0 bases, the J end by 4 bases, with 12 bases between. In germline, CDR1 is LNHNV, CDR2 YYDKDF (reference sequence). The CDR3 is CATSRDRIDSYGYTF. The CDR3 DNA sequence: TGTGCCACCAGCAGAGATAGGATCGACAGCTATGGCTACACCTTC.

The genes are TRBV10-1 and TRBJ2-3; D remains unclear. The germline V gene encodes CDR1 WNHNN and CDR2 SYGVQD (reference sequence). This CDR3 contains 14 residues. V lost 3 bases to trimming and J lost 3 bases, with 10 bases between them. CDR3 nucleotide sequence: TGCGCCAGCAGTGATCGAAGGGCGACAGATACGCAGTATTTT. Its protein product is CASSDRRATDTQYF.

This clonotype was seen a few times. This chain connects TRBV24-1 to TRBJ2-1, with 7 bases aligning to TRBD1. In germline, CDR1 is KGHDR, CDR2 SFDVKD. The CDR3 runs 15 residues. The V gene end was trimmed by 9 bases and the J gene end by 2 bases; junction bases not matched to a gene: 9. The CDR3 region has the DNA TGTGCCACCCAAGCGTCAGGGGGAACCTACAATGAGCAGTTCTTC. Translated: CATQASGGTYNEQFF.

This rearrangement joins TRBV12-3 or TRBV12-4 to TRBJ1-5; 8 positions match TRBD1. V shed 2 bases, J shed 4 bases, and the junction held 13 bases outside the gene matches. This CDR3 is built from 18 residues. The CDR3 DNA sequence: TGTGCCAGCAGTTTATGGGAGTCCCCAGGGGGCAGAAATCAGCCCCAGCATTTT. Residues: CASSLWESPGGRNQPQHF.

This chain uses TRBV12-3 or TRBV12-4 with TRBJ2-1; 8 bases match TRBD1. After removal of 3 bases from V and 8 bases from J, the junction contained 9 bases not matched to a gene. The CDR3 is 15 amino acids. The CDR3 DNA sequence: TGTGCCAGCAGTTTCTCCCGACAGGGGCCAGATGAGCAGTTCTTC. Encoded protein: CASSFSRQGPDEQFF.

The chain links TRBV10-3 to TRBJ1-4; D is uncertain. The CDR3 length is 14 residues. Trimming took off 4 bases at V and 6 bases at J, with 12 bases between the two ends. Per the germline V gene, CDR1 is ENHRY and CDR2 is SYGVKD. CDR3 in amino acids: CAISGSALDEKLFF. In DNA form, the CDR3 reads TGTGCCATCAGTGGGTCGGCCTTGGATGAAAAACTGTTTTTT.

Only a few counts were recorded for this clonotype. The chain links TRBV5-6 to TRBJ2-1; D might be TRBD1 or TRBD2, each matching 5 bases. The V end was cut by 6 bases, the J end by 8 bases, with 24 bases between. CDR3 size: 16 residues. Germline CDR1 and CDR2: SGHDT and YYEEEE. In DNA, the CDR3 is TGTGCCAGCACCAAATCACGAGGGGCAGGCAGGGATGAGCAGTTCTTC. It yields the protein CASTKSRGAGRDEQFF.

The rearrangement links TRBV2 to TRBJ2-3; 11 bases align to TRBD2. The CDR3 totals 17 residues. The V and J ends lost 2 bases and 3 bases, in that order; junction bases with no gene match: 7. The V gene's germline CDR1 is SNHLY and CDR2 FYNNEI. CDR3 residues: CASSEFSSGGLTDTQYF. Written as DNA, the CDR3 is TGTGCCAGCAGTGAATTTTCTAGCGGGGGGCTGACAGATACGCAGTATTTT.

In this sample, this clonotype turned up a few times. This chain joins TRBV3-1 and TRBJ2-2; D not resolved. V dropped 0 bases and J dropped 6 bases, with 8 bases sitting between them. From germline, CDR1 is LGHDT and CDR2 YNNKEL (reference sequence). This CDR3 spans 14 amino acids. DNA of the CDR3: TGTGCCAGCAGCCAAGATCAGCTAGCCGGGGAGCTGTTTTTT. As protein: CASSQDQLAGELFF.

This clonotype has ten or more counts. This chain links TRBV11-2 with TRBJ1-1; D unresolved. This CDR3 is built from 14 residues. Germline CDR1 is SGHAT and CDR2 is FQNNGV. V was clipped by 7 bases and J by 0 bases, with 12 bases between them. CDR3 loop: CASTRRGLNTEAFF. In nucleotides, the CDR3 is TGTGCCAGCACACGGCGGGGTTTGAACACTGAAGCTTTCTTT.

The rearrangement links TRBV6-6 to TRBJ1-1, with 7 bases that match TRBD1. In germline, CDR1 is MNHNY, CDR2 SVGAGI (reference sequence). The CDR3 runs to 15 residues. The V gene end was trimmed by 8 bases and the J gene end by 0 bases; junction bases not matched to a gene: 9. CDR3 sequence reads: CASPGWGQMNTEAFF. For the CDR3, the DNA is TGTGCCAGCCCAGGGTGGGGACAGATGAACACTGAAGCTTTCTTT.

The J gene is TRBJ1-2, the V gene TRBV4-3; possible D gene TRBD1, 5 bases. With 0 bases removed from V and 4 bases from J, the gap between germline ends came to 12 bases. CDR1 is LGHNA, CDR2 YSLEER, per germline. CDR3 size: 15 residues. In nucleotides, the CDR3 is TGCGCCAGCAGCCAAGAAGAGACAGAACTCTATGGCTACACCTTC. It translates to CASSQEETELYGYTF.

The table lists this clonotype with a few counts. This CDR3 is CAISGTRDSYTDTQYF. As DNA, the CDR3 is TGTGCCATCAGTGGGACCCGGGACAGCTACACAGATACGCAGTATTTT. The V gene is TRBV10-3, the J gene TRBJ2-3; 7 nucleotides align to TRBD1. V trimming: 4 bases; J trimming: 2 bases; junction bases outside the gene matches: 9. The CDR3 contains 16 residues. Germline CDR1 is ENHRY and CDR2 is SYGVKD.

V and J are TRBV7-9 and TRBJ2-3; the D gene is possibly TRBD2 (5 bases). The CDR3 runs 14 residues. With 1 base removed from V and 6 bases from J, the gap between germline ends came to 11 bases. CDR1 is SEHNR and CDR2 is FQNEAQ in the germline V gene (reference sequence). The CDR3 DNA is TGTGCCAGCAGCTTAGAGGGTAGGAGGGATACGCAGTATTTT. Amino acids: CASSLEGRRDTQYF.

This clonotype has at least ten counts. The rearrangement uses TRBV11-2 and TRBJ2-3; no clear D gene. The CDR3 consists of 15 residues. Germline-derived CDR1 and CDR2 are SGHAT and FQNNGV. V was trimmed by 0 bases and J by 4 bases, leaving 11 bases between them. CDR3 sequence: CASSLDGVWADTQYF. As DNA, the CDR3 is TGTGCCAGCAGCTTAGACGGTGTTTGGGCAGATACGCAGTATTTT.

The chain combines TRBV11-2 with TRBJ2-1; no clear D. Germline V gene data show CDR1 as SGHAT and CDR2 as FQNNGV. The CDR3 contains 13 residues. V was pared by 5 bases and J by 3 bases, with 8 bases between. CDR3 DNA: TGTGCCAGCAGCCTCTTCGACTACAATGAGCAGTTCTTC. It specifies CASSLFDYNEQFF.